The 2 T cell receptor beta chains presented below share a single source sample, sequenced in a study of neurological immune-mediated disorders. TCRdb redid the calling of the 5' RACE reads with MiXCR, one entry per CDR3 protein. The sample carries more than 55,000 distinct CDR3 sequences, less than 25% recorded once. Time point noted: technical triplicate 2. Input material: PBMCs. These receptors came from a man aged 55 to 69 with HTLV-1-associated myelopathy (HAM/TSP).

The chain has TRBV28 and TRBJ2-7, with TRBD1 matching 10 bases. The length of the CDR3 is 14 residues. Germline V CDR1 and CDR2: MDHEN, SYDVKM. The ends lost 2 bases at V and 4 bases at J; junction bases unmatched: 2. DNA for the CDR3: TGTGCCAGCAGTTTACTGGGACAGGGGTACGAGCAGTACTTC. Translated, it gives CASSLLGQGYEQYF.

In its sample, this clonotype was seen a few times. The genes are TRBV27 and TRBJ1-5; tentatively, D is TRBD1 (6 bases). The CDR3 runs 14 residues. V was cut by 3 bases and J by 5 bases, with 11 bases left in between. The V gene's germline CDR1 is MNHEY and CDR2 SMNVEV (reference sequence). The CDR3 bases are TGTGCCAGCAGTTTTCGGCAGGGGTATCAGCCCCAGCATTTT. It codes for CASSFRQGYQPQHF.